The 10 T cell receptor beta chains presented below share a single source sample, sequenced in a study of PD-1 blockade in classical Hodgkin lymphoma. Sequencing was performed with immunoSEQ multiplex PCR; in TCRdb, only in-frame clones are kept and a portion is missing. The sample includes fewer than 100,000 clones, 80% to 95% of them seen just once. Brentuximab vedotin exposure varied, and every patient relapsed after autologous stem cell transplantation. Sequences were derived from peripheral blood mononuclear cells (PBMCs), sampled at baseline. The receptors here all came from a human donor with classical Hodgkin lymphoma.

The rearrangement uses TRBV7-8 and TRBJ2-4; 7 nucleotides match TRBD1. Trimming took 5 bases from V and 2 from J; bases not matched to a gene: 6. Germline values: CDR1 SGHVS, CDR2 FQNEAQ. The CDR3 has 15 residues. CDR3 protein: CASSPEQGTKNIQYF. CDR3 nucleotide sequence: TGTGCCAGCAGCCCAGAACAGGGGACCAAAAACATTCAGTACTTC.

The genes are TRBV6-1 and TRBJ2-5; 11 nucleotides agree with TRBD2. Germline V gives CDR1 MNHNS, CDR2 SASEGT. This CDR3 is built from 14 residues. The V and J ends lost 4 bases and 5 bases, in that order; junction bases with no gene match: 3. CDR3 protein: CASSVTSGTETQYF. The CDR3 DNA reads as TGTGCCAGCAGTGTGACTAGCGGGACGGAGACCCAGTACTTC.

The chain is built from TRBV5-4 and TRBJ2-3; a weak D match, TRBD1 (6 bases). Germline V lookup: CDR1 SGHNT, CDR2 YYREEE (reference sequence). CDR3 length: 13 residues. Trimming stripped 4 bases from V and 3 bases from J, with 9 bases between. CDR3 DNA: TGTGCCAGCAGCAAACAGGGTACAGATACGCAGTATTTT. Translation: CASSKQGTDTQYF.

This chain links TRBV9 with TRBJ1-2, with TRBD1 as a possible D gene (6 bases). Germline V gives CDR1 SGDLS, CDR2 YYNGEE. The CDR3 totals 17 residues. Between the trimmed V and J ends, which lost 0 bases and 1 base, there was a span of 16 bases. CDR3 coding DNA: TGTGCCAGCAGCGTAGCTCGACAGGCCCTCTTTAACTATGGCTACACCTTC. Translating it yields CASSVARQALFNYGYTF.

In the case of this clone: Other DNA variants within this sample encode the same CDR3. This chain links TRBV11-2 with TRBJ2-7; D might be TRBD1 (6 bases). The CDR3 runs to 13 residues. Looked up from germline, CDR1 is SGHAT and CDR2 is FQNNGV. V lost 5 bases and J lost 2, with 10 bases in between. The CDR3 DNA sequence: TGTGCCAGCAGCCTCGGGACAACCTACGAGCAGTACTTC. Translated: CASSLGTTYEQYF. Combining the CDR3 with reference TRBV11-2 and TRBJ2-7 gives the whole variable domain EAGVAQSPRYKIIEKRQSVAFWCNPISGHATLYWYQQILGQGPKLLIQFQNNGVVDDSQLPKDRFSAERLKGVDSTLKIQPAKLEDSAVYLCASSLGTTYEQYFGPGTRLTVT.

The J gene is TRBJ2-4, the V gene TRBV28; D is unclear. The CDR3 has 14 residues. Trimming left V 6 bases short and J 0 bases short, with 9 bases between. CDR1 is MDHEN, CDR2 SYDVKM, per germline. As DNA, the CDR3 is TGTGCCAGCAGGATGGCGCTAGCCAAAAACATTCAGTACTTC. Translating it yields CASRMALAKNIQYF. The variable domain in full, with the rest retrieved from reference TRBV28 and TRBJ2-4, is DVKVTQSSRYLVKRTGEKVFLECVQDMDHENMFWYRQDPGLGLRLIYFSYDVKMKEKGDIPEGYSVSREKKERFSLILESASTNQTSMYLCASRMALAKNIQYFGAGTRLSVL.

The chain employs TRBV7-8 and TRBJ2-7; D unclear. The CDR3 runs 12 residues. V dropped 6 bases and J dropped 2 bases, with 8 bases sitting between them. Germline loops: CDR1 SGHVS, CDR2 FQNEAQ. CDR3 sequence: CASREIAYEQYF. CDR3 bases: TGTGCCAGCAGGGAAATAGCCTACGAGCAGTACTTC.

This clone came up once. The CDR3 reads CASSVGAEIRAGGTGELFF. CDR3 in DNA: TGTGCCAGCAGCGTAGGTGCCGAGATTCGGGCAGGGGGGACCGGGGAGCTGTTTTTT. V usage is TRBV9 and J usage is TRBJ2-2; D is possibly TRBD1 (7 bases). The CDR3 consists of 19 residues. Germline loops: CDR1 SGDLS, CDR2 YYNGEE. Trimming took 0 bases from V and 5 from J, leaving 23 bases between them.

This clone occurred once. The V gene is TRBV11-2, the J gene TRBJ2-1; no clear D gene. Germline V gene lookup returns CDR1 SGHAT and CDR2 FQNNGV. The CDR3 contains 11 residues. The germline V and J ends were trimmed by 5 bases and 8 bases, with 7 bases remaining between them. The CDR3: CASSPWDEQFF. CDR3 sequence (DNA): TGTGCCAGCAGCCCGTGGGATGAGCAGTTCTTC.

The CDR3 region has the DNA TGTGCCAGCAGCCTGACTCGAGGGTATGGCTACACCTTC. It yields the protein CASSLTRGYGYTF. V usage is TRBV7-8 and J usage is TRBJ1-2; D is undetermined. Germline V gene data show CDR1 as SGHVS and CDR2 as FQNEAQ. V gave up 5 bases and J gave up 5 bases, with 12 bases separating them. CDR3 length equals 13 residues.